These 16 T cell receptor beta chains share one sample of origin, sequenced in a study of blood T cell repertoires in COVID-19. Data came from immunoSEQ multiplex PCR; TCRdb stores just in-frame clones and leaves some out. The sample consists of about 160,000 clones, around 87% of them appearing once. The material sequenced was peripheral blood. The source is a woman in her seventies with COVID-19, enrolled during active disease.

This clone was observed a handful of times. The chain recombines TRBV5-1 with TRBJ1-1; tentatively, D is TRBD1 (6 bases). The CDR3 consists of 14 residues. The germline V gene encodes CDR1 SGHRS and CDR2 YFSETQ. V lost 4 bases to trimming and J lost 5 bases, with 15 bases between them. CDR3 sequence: CASSTLNRDTEAFF. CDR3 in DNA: TGCGCCAGCAGCACCCTTAACAGGGATACTGAAGCTTTCTTT.

For the CDR3, the DNA is TGTGCCAGTAGTGACGACGAGGCAGCCAAAAACATTCAGTACTTC. Residues: CASSDDEAAKNIQYF. The chain joins TRBV19 to TRBJ2-4; D unresolved. Trimming cost V 5 bases and J 0 bases, with 11 bases left between them. CDR1 LNHDA and CDR2 SQIVND come from the germline V gene (reference sequence). The CDR3 runs to 15 residues. Supplemented by reference TRBV19 and TRBJ2-4, the full variable domain reads DGGITQSPKYLFRKEGQNVTLSCEQNLNHDAMYWYRQDPGQGLRLIYYSQIVNDFQKGDIAEGYSVSREKKESFPLTVTSAQKNPTAFYLCASSDDEAAKNIQYFGAGTRLSVL.

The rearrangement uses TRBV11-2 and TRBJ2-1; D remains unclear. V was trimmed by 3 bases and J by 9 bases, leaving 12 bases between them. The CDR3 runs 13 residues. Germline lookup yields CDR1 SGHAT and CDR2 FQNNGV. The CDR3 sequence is CASSFPRSSEQFF. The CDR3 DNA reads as TGTGCCAGCAGCTTCCCCCGGTCAAGTGAGCAGTTCTTC. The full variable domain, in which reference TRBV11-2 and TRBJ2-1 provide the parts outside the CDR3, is EAGVAQSPRYKIIEKRQSVAFWCNPISGHATLYWYQQILGQGPKLLIQFQNNGVVDDSQLPKDRFSAERLKGVDSTLKIQPAKLEDSAVYLCASSFPRSSEQFFGPGTRLTVL.

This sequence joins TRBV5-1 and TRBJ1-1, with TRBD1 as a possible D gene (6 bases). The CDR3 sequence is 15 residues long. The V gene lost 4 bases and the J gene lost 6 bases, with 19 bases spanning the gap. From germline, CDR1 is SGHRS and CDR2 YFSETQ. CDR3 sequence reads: CASSLRGAGGSEAFF. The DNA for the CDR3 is TGCGCCAGCAGCCTCCGGGGGGCAGGCGGCTCTGAAGCTTTCTTT.

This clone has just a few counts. The CDR3 protein is CASSMEWTGGNNSPLHF. The DNA for the CDR3 is TGTGCCAGTAGTATGGAGTGGACAGGGGGGAATAATTCACCCCTCCACTTT. The chain joins TRBV19 to TRBJ1-6, with 10 bases aligning to TRBD1. J gave up 5 bases and V 3 bases, and 7 bases lay outside the gene matches. The V gene's germline CDR1 is LNHDA and CDR2 SQIVND (reference sequence). This CDR3 has 17 residues.

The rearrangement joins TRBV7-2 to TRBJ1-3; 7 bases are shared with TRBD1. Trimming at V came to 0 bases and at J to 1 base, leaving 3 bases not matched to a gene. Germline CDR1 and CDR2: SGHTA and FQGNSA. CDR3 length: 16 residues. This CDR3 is CASSLAGQASGNTIYF. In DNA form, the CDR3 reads TGTGCCAGCAGCTTAGCAGGACAGGCTTCTGGAAACACCATATATTTT.

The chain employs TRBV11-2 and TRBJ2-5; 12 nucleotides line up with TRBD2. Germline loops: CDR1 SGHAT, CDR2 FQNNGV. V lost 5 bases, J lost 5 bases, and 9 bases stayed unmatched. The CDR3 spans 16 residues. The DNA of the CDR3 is TGTGCCAGCAGCCAAGAAGGACTAGCGGGGTTTGAGACCCAGTACTTC. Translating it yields CASSQEGLAGFETQYF.

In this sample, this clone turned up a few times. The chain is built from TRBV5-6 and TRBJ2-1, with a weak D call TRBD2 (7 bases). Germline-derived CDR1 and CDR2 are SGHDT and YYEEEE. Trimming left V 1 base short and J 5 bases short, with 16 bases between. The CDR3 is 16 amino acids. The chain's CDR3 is CASSLFWGGQHNEQFF. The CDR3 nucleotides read TGTGCCAGCAGCTTGTTTTGGGGGGGCCAACACAATGAGCAGTTCTTC.

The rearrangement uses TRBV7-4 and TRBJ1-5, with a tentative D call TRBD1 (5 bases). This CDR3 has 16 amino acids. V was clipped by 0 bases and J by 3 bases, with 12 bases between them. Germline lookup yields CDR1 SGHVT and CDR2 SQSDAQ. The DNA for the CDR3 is TGTGCCAGCAGCTTAGCCCCAGGGCGGATCAATCAGCCCCAGCATTTT. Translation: CASSLAPGRINQPQHF.

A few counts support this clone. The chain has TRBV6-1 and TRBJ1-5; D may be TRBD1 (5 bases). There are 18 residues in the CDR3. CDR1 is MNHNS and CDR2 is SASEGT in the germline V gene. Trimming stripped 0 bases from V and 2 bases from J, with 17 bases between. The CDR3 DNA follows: TGTGCCAGCAGTGAAGCGGGGCGTAGGGCGGGGGGCAATCAGCCCCAGCATTTT. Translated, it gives CASSEAGRRAGGNQPQHF.

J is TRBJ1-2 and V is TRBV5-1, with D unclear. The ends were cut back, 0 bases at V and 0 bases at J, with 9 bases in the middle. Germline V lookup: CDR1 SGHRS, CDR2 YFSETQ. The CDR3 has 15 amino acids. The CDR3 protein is CASSLGSVANYGYTF. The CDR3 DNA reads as TGCGCCAGCAGCTTGGGTTCGGTAGCTAACTATGGCTACACCTTC.

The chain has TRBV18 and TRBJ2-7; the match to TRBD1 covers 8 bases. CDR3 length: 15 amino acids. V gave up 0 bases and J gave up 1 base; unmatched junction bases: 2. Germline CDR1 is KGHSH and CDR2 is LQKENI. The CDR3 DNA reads TGTGCCAGCTCACCACCAACAGGGGGGTCCTACGAGCAGTACTTC. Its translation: CASSPPTGGSYEQYF.

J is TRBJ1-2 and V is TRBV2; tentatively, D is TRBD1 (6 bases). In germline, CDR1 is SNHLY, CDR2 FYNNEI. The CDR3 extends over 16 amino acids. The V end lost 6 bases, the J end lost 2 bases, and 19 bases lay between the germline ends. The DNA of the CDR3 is TGTGCCAGCAGCGGCGTCCCAGGACAGAGAAACTATGGCTACACCTTC. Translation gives CASSGVPGQRNYGYTF.

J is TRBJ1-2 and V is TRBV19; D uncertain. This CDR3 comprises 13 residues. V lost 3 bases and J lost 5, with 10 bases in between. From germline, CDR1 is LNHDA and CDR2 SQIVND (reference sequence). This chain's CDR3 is CASSMGSQYGYTF. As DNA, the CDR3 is TGTGCCAGTAGTATGGGCAGCCAGTATGGCTACACCTTC.

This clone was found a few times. The CDR3 coding sequence is TGTGCCAGCAGTTTGGCGGTCTCCTCCTACGAGCAGTACTTC. Its protein product is CASSLAVSSYEQYF. The chain combines TRBV28 with TRBJ2-7; D unclear. This CDR3 region has 14 residues. Trimming cost V 3 bases and J 0 bases, with 9 bases left between them. Looked up from germline, CDR1 is MDHEN and CDR2 is SYDVKM. Variable domain in full (rest from reference TRBV28 and TRBJ2-7): DVKVTQSSRYLVKRTGEKVFLECVQDMDHENMFWYRQDPGLGLRLIYFSYDVKMKEKGDIPEGYSVSREKKERFSLILESASTNQTSMYLCASSLAVSSYEQYFGPGTRLTVT.

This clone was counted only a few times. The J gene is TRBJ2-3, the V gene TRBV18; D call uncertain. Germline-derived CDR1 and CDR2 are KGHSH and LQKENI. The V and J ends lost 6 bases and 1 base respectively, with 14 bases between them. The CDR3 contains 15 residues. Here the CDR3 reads CASSLTRSGTDTQYF. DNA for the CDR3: TGTGCCAGCTCTCTCACCAGGTCGGGCACAGATACGCAGTATTTT.